What follows are 30 T cell receptor beta chains derived from one specimen sequenced in a study of T cells after yellow fever vaccination. From the 5' RACE reads, TCRdb called clonotypes with MiXCR, one entry per CDR3 protein. The sample holds fewer than 150,000 distinct CDR3 sequences, 7.2% seen once. The sequencing used CD4+ T cells sorted from PBMCs, collected about 41 days after the first yellow fever vaccination. All receptors come from a man in his late teens or twenties who received the YFV17D yellow fever vaccine.

This clonotype appeared many times. The V and J genes are TRBV27 and TRBJ2-2, with D perhaps given as TRBD1 or TRBD2 (6 bases each). The CDR3 extends over 18 amino acids. V gave up 0 bases and J gave up 4 bases, with 18 bases separating them. The germline gives CDR1 MNHEY, CDR2 SMNVEV (reference sequence). The CDR3 DNA sequence: TGTGCCAGCAGTTTATCGGTTAGGGGGTCAGCGGGCACCGGGGAGCTGTTTTTT. Amino acid sequence: CASSLSVRGSAGTGELFF.

In its sample, this clonotype was seen many times. The rearrangement joins TRBV7-8 to TRBJ1-3; possibly TRBD1 for D (5 bases). Trimming left V 3 bases short and J 0 bases short, with 15 bases between. The germline V gene has CDR1 SGHVS and CDR2 FQNEAQ. The CDR3 consists of 17 residues. The CDR3 is CASSFFAAGISGNTIYF. The CDR3 coding sequence is TGTGCCAGCAGCTTTTTCGCAGCAGGGATCTCTGGAAACACCATATATTTT.

This clonotype was detected a few times. The chain is built from TRBV5-6 and TRBJ1-2; D gene unclear. The CDR3 runs 11 residues. Per germline, CDR1 SGHDT and CDR2 YYEEEE. Trimming left V 2 bases short and J 7 bases short, with 6 bases between. The CDR3 sequence: CASSFDSGYTF. The CDR3 region has the DNA TGTGCCAGCAGCTTTGACTCTGGCTACACCTTC.

With respect to this clonotype: A much more abundant neighbour one base away suggests this may be a read error. The chain uses TRBV24-1 and TRBJ2-2; D is undetermined. The length of the CDR3 is 14 residues. Per germline, CDR1 KGHDR and CDR2 SFDVKD. Trimming removed 2 bases from V and 6 bases from J, with 9 bases in between. CDR3 protein: CATSDSWGSGELFF. The CDR3 DNA follows: TGTGCCACCAGTGATTCGTGGGGATCCGGGGAGCTGTTTTTT.

This clonotype occurred many times. The chain employs TRBV18 and TRBJ1-5; the D is unclear. This CDR3 is built from 13 residues. Trimming removed 2 bases at V and 5 bases at J, with 7 bases between. Germline lookup yields CDR1 KGHSH and CDR2 LQKENI. The CDR3 bases are TGTGCCAGCTCACCAGGCAGAGATCAGCCCCAGCATTTT. It codes for CASSPGRDQPQHF.

This clonotype was picked up a small number of times. This chain uses TRBV7-2 with TRBJ2-5, with D possibly TRBD2 on 6 matching bases. This CDR3 has 11 residues. Trimming removed 5 bases at V and 11 bases at J, with 12 bases between. Germline loops: CDR1 SGHTA, CDR2 FQGNSA. CDR3 loop: CASSTGGMQYF. DNA for the CDR3: TGTGCCAGCAGCACCGGGGGTATGCAGTACTTC. The complete variable domain, with remaining parts taken from reference TRBV7-2 and TRBJ2-5, reads GAGVSQSPSNKVTEKGKDVELRCDPISGHTALYWYRQSLGQGLEFLIYFQGNSAPDKSGLPSDRFSAERTGGSVSTLTIQRTQQEDSAVYLCASSTGGMQYFGPGTRLLVL.

By share of the sample, this clonotype is medium-sized (0.01 to 0.1%). This chain connects TRBV5-1 to TRBJ2-7, with 9 bases identical to TRBD2. V gave up 0 bases and J gave up 3 bases; unmatched junction bases: 1. Germline values: CDR1 SGHRS, CDR2 YFSETQ. The CDR3 spans 14 residues. CDR3 nucleotides: TGCGCCAGCAGCTTGGAGACTAGCGGCTACGAGCAGTACTTC. Its protein is CASSLETSGYEQYF.

In this sample, this clonotype turned up many times. The V and J genes are TRBV5-5 and TRBJ1-2; D remains ambiguous. Per the germline V gene, CDR1 is SGHKS and CDR2 is YYEKEE (reference sequence). The CDR3 consists of 16 residues. V lost 4 bases, J lost 1 base, and 17 bases lay in between. Here the CDR3 reads CASSGPGRSHNYGYTF. The CDR3 DNA is TGTGCCAGCAGCGGCCCCGGGAGGAGTCATAACTATGGCTACACCTTC.

This clonotype has a count of ten or more. The chain combines TRBV27 with TRBJ2-3; D perhaps matches TRBD2 (6 bases). Germline loops: CDR1 MNHEY, CDR2 SMNVEV (reference sequence). The CDR3 has 18 amino acids. V lost 0 bases, J lost 2 bases, and 18 bases lay in between. CDR3 nucleotides: TGTGCCAGCAGTTTATCAGGCGGTATGGAGGGAGTCACAGATACGCAGTATTTT. This sequence encodes CASSLSGGMEGVTDTQYF.

This clonotype was counted between two and nine times. The CDR3 loop is CASSLELAGNEQFF. The CDR3 bases are TGTGCCAGCAGCTTGGAGCTAGCCGGCAATGAGCAGTTCTTC. The V and J genes are TRBV5-4 and TRBJ2-1; possibly TRBD2 for D (5 bases). This CDR3 has 14 amino acids. Trimming left V 0 bases short and J 6 bases short, with 10 bases between. The V gene's germline CDR1 is SGHNT and CDR2 YYREEE (reference sequence).

This clonotype was found many times. V and J are TRBV7-3 and TRBJ2-3; 11 positions agree with TRBD2. The ends lost 0 bases at V and 0 bases at J; junction bases unmatched: 5. The CDR3 is made up of 18 amino acids. The germline V gene has CDR1 SGHTA and CDR2 FQGTGA. CDR3 loop: CASSLTPRLAGSTDTQYF. Here the CDR3 DNA reads TGTGCCAGCAGCTTAACTCCTAGACTAGCGGGGAGCACAGATACGCAGTATTTT.

This clonotype has ten or more counts. This chain joins TRBV6-5 and TRBJ1-2, with a tentative D call TRBD1 (6 bases). Germline values: CDR1 MNHEY, CDR2 SVGAGI. V was cut by 5 bases and J by 5 bases, with 21 bases left in between. This CDR3 is 16 amino acids long. The CDR3 bases are TGTGCCAGCAGTCCCATACAGGGCGGGAGAAAATATGGCTACACCTTC. Translation: CASSPIQGGRKYGYTF.

This clonotype was seen at least ten times. The chain carries TRBV6-1 and TRBJ1-5, with a tentative D call TRBD1 (5 bases). The CDR3 runs to 13 residues. V was shortened by 6 bases and J by 4 bases, with 10 bases between the two germline ends. Germline V CDR1 and CDR2: MNHNS, SASEGT. CDR3 sequence reads: CASRAGGNQPQHF. CDR3 bases: TGTGCCAGCAGAGCCGGGGGAAATCAGCCCCAGCATTTT.

This clonotype was picked up many times. The genes are TRBV7-2 and TRBJ2-5; possible D gene TRBD2, 6 bases. From germline, CDR1 is SGHTA and CDR2 FQGNSA. The CDR3 is 14 residues long. Trimming removed 4 bases at V and 5 bases at J, with 14 bases between. The CDR3 is CASSWGSGLETQYF. As DNA, the CDR3 is TGTGCCAGCAGCTGGGGTAGCGGCTTGGAGACCCAGTACTTC.

This clonotype came up many times. J is TRBJ2-6 and V is TRBV6-5; maybe TRBD1 (5 bases). Trimming took off 2 bases at V and 0 bases at J, with 8 bases between the two ends. CDR1 is MNHEY and CDR2 is SVGAGI in the germline V gene. CDR3 length: 16 residues. CDR3 coding DNA: TGTGCCAGCAGTTACGCAGGGAACTCTGGGGCCAACGTCCTGACTTTC. This sequence encodes CASSYAGNSGANVLTF.

There are many counts of this clonotype. The chain couples TRBV14 to TRBJ1-1; D gene unclear. V lost 0 bases and J lost 10, with 9 bases in between. Per germline, CDR1 SGHDN and CDR2 FVKESK. This CDR3 contains 12 residues. For the CDR3, the DNA is TGTGCCAGCAGCCAAGAAGGACTTGGAGCTTTCTTT. Translated: CASSQEGLGAFF. Combining the CDR3 with reference TRBV14 and TRBJ1-1 gives the whole variable domain EAGVTQFPSHSVIEKGQTVTLRCDPISGHDNLYWYRRVMGKEIKFLLHFVKESKQDESGMPNNRFLAERTGGTYSTLKVQPAELEDSGVYFCASSQEGLGAFFGQGTRLTVV.

V usage is TRBV6-2 or TRBV6-3 and J usage is TRBJ2-7; TRBD1 matches at 7 bases. J was trimmed by 4 bases and V by 4 bases; bases with no gene match: 16. The CDR3 covers 17 residues. Germline-derived CDR1 and CDR2 are MNHEY and SVGEGT. The CDR3 reads CASSFDAGTEILYEQYV. The CDR3 DNA is TGTGCCAGCAGTTTCGACGCCGGGACAGAGATCCTATACGAGCAGTACGTC.

The chain carries TRBV19 and TRBJ2-7; D not certain. V was clipped by 1 base and J by 1 base, with 11 bases between them. Germline V CDR1 and CDR2: LNHDA, SQIVND (reference sequence). There are 15 residues in the CDR3. The CDR3 sequence: CASSIAQRTSYEQYF. CDR3 bases: TGTGCCAGTAGTATAGCTCAAAGGACGTCCTACGAGCAGTACTTC. Based on the CDR3 plus reference TRBV19 and TRBJ2-7, the full variable domain is DGGITQSPKYLFRKEGQNVTLSCEQNLNHDAMYWYRQDPGQGLRLIYYSQIVNDFQKGDIAEGYSVSREKKESFPLTVTSAQKNPTAFYLCASSIAQRTSYEQYFGPGTRLTVT.

In its sample, this clonotype was seen many times. The chain is built from TRBV6-1 and TRBJ2-2, with D unclear. The CDR3 totals 10 residues. V was cut by 8 bases and J by 3 bases, with 1 base left in between. Germline V gene sequence: CDR1 MNHNS, CDR2 SASEGT. CDR3 in amino acids: CASYTGELFF. CDR3 DNA: TGTGCCAGCTACACCGGGGAGCTGTTTTTT.

This clonotype was seen ten or more times. The gene calls are TRBV5-1 and TRBJ2-1; D uncertain. In germline, CDR1 is SGHRS, CDR2 YFSETQ. Deletions cut 1 base from V and 1 base from J, with 6 bases between. CDR3 length: 14 residues. CDR3 residues: CASSLSASYNEQFF. The CDR3 DNA sequence: TGCGCCAGCAGCTTGTCAGCATCCTACAATGAGCAGTTCTTC.

This clonotype was observed many times. Here the CDR3 reads CASSLARGPINYGYTF. The CDR3, as DNA: TGCGCCAGCAGCTTGGCCAGGGGACCGATAAACTATGGCTACACCTTC. The chain joins TRBV5-1 to TRBJ1-2, with D perhaps matching TRBD1 (6 bases). V lost 0 bases, J lost 2 bases, and 14 bases lay in between. Germline V gene sequence: CDR1 SGHRS, CDR2 YFSETQ. There are 16 residues in the CDR3.

Notes on this clonotype: Being one base from a much bigger clone, this may be a read error. This chain links TRBV5-5 with TRBJ1-4; D gene uncertain. V was clipped by 0 bases and J by 8 bases, with 11 bases between them. The CDR3 length is 14 residues. CDR1 is SGHKS, CDR2 YYEKEE, per germline (reference sequence). The CDR3 sequence: CASSLAQDKEKLFF. CDR3 sequence (DNA): TGTGCCAGCAGCTTGGCGCAGGATAAAGAAAAACTGTTTTTT. Looking up the rest from reference TRBV5-5 and TRBJ1-4 gives the full variable domain: DAGVTQSPTHLIKTRGQQVTLRCSPISGHKSVSWYQQVLGQGPQFIFQYYEKEERGRGNFPDRFSARQFPNYSSELNVNALLLGDSALYLCASSLAQDKEKLFFGSGTQLSVL.

The V call is TRBV7-2, the J call TRBJ1-1, with D possibly matching TRBD1 (6 bases). Germline V lookup: CDR1 SGHTA, CDR2 FQGNSA. V dropped 1 base and J dropped 1 base, with 10 bases sitting between them. The CDR3 sequence is 15 residues long. CDR3 bases: TGTGCCAGCAGCTTAGTGGGGGGCGGGAACACTGAAGCTTTCTTT. Protein sequence: CASSLVGGGNTEAFF.

This clonotype was seen ten or more times. The V and J genes are TRBV19 and TRBJ1-1; perhaps TRBD1 as D (5 bases). The V and J ends lost 9 bases and 0 bases respectively, with 17 bases between them. This CDR3 contains 15 residues. The V gene's germline CDR1 is LNHDA and CDR2 SQIVND (reference sequence). CDR3 residues: CASPPRGKVNTEAFF. In DNA form, the CDR3 reads TGTGCCAGCCCTCCCCGGGGGAAGGTGAACACTGAAGCTTTCTTT.

CDR3 sequence reads: CASRWDRGGGNEQFF. CDR3 bases: TGTGCCAGCAGGTGGGACAGGGGAGGGGGCAATGAGCAGTTCTTC. The chain links TRBV7-8 to TRBJ2-1; 10 bases agree with TRBD1. V trimming: 6 bases; J trimming: 6 bases; junction bases outside the gene matches: 8. The germline CDR1 and CDR2 sequences are SGHVS and FQNEAQ. The CDR3 spans 15 residues.

This clonotype was seen many times. Here the CDR3 reads CASSLLDHAGTGIFPDGYTF. CDR3 sequence (DNA): TGTGCCAGCAGCTTATTAGATCATGCCGGGACAGGGATTTTTCCGGATGGCTACACCTTC. V gene TRBV7-3 combines with J gene TRBJ1-2; 9 bases line up with TRBD1. The ends lost 2 bases at V and 6 bases at J; junction bases unmatched: 22. Germline V gene lookup returns CDR1 SGHTA and CDR2 FQGTGA. The length of the CDR3 is 20 residues.

This clonotype showed up many times. The rearrangement joins TRBV27 to TRBJ2-2; unclear D gene. The CDR3 is made up of 17 amino acids. Germline V lookup: CDR1 MNHEY, CDR2 SMNVEV (reference sequence). The germline V and J ends were trimmed by 4 bases and 1 base, with 16 bases remaining between them. The DNA of the CDR3 is TGTGCCAGCAGTTCCCCAAGAGGAAGTGGGAACACCGGGGAGCTGTTTTTT. This gives the protein CASSSPRGSGNTGELFF.

This clonotype appeared a few times. V usage is TRBV30 and J usage is TRBJ1-4; no definite D call. V was pared by 8 bases and J by 5 bases, with 21 bases between. This CDR3 region has 15 residues. Per the germline V gene, CDR1 is GTSNPN and CDR2 is SVGIG (reference sequence). This CDR3 is CALHAGVSENEKLFF. Written as DNA, the CDR3 is TGTGCCCTGCATGCAGGCGTCAGTGAGAATGAAAAACTGTTTTTT.

This clonotype came up a few times. The chain recombines TRBV7-3 with TRBJ2-7, with D possibly being TRBD1 (5 bases). Germline CDR1 and CDR2: SGHTA and FQGTGA. CDR3 length: 14 residues. V was cut by 6 bases and J by 3 bases, with 15 bases left in between. CDR3 region: CASSPTTDYYEQYF. The CDR3 region has the DNA TGTGCCAGCAGTCCTACGACAGATTACTACGAGCAGTACTTC.

This clonotype has ten or more counts. This sequence joins TRBV28 and TRBJ2-3, with 7 bases fitting TRBD1. V lost 4 bases, J lost 4 bases, and 2 bases stayed unmatched. The CDR3 extends over 13 amino acids. Germline assignment: CDR1 MDHEN and CDR2 SYDVKM. The CDR3 region is CASSSTGPDTQYF. CDR3 DNA sequence: TGTGCCAGCAGTTCGACAGGGCCAGATACGCAGTATTTT.